The 3 T cell receptor beta chains below come from one sample, sequenced in a study of PD-1 blockade in classical Hodgkin lymphoma. Each and every patient relapsed after autologous stem cell transplantation, and patients got differing brentuximab vedotin exposure. The repertoire was sequenced with immunoSEQ multiplex PCR; TCRdb's copy has only in-frame clones and lacks some. The sample consists of approximately 51,000 clones, just under 75% of them appearing once. The sample here was peripheral blood mononuclear cells (PBMCs), taken before the second cycle of nivolumab. The origin of the receptors is a human donor with classical Hodgkin lymphoma.

V usage is TRBV19 and J usage is TRBJ1-1, with D maybe TRBD1 (5 bases). Deletions cut 4 bases from V and 6 bases from J, with 9 bases between. This CDR3 has 12 amino acids. Germline values: CDR1 LNHDA, CDR2 SQIVND (reference sequence). The CDR3 sequence is CASSTQGPEAFF. The CDR3, as DNA: TGTGCCAGTAGTACCCAGGGACCTGAAGCTTTCTTT.

The chain employs TRBV29-1 and TRBJ2-7; unclear D gene. Germline V CDR1 and CDR2: SQVTM, ANQGSEA. Trimming left V 3 bases short and J 5 bases short, with 11 bases between. The CDR3 has 12 amino acids. CDR3 in amino acids: CSVEYSSNEQYF. The DNA for the CDR3 is TGCAGCGTTGAGTACTCATCTAACGAGCAGTACTTC.

This clone was seen a few times. This chain joins TRBV27 and TRBJ2-1; D might be TRBD1 (6 bases). The CDR3 spans 19 residues. With 0 bases removed from V and 1 base from J, the gap between germline ends came to 19 bases. Germline CDR1 reads MNHEY; CDR2 reads SMNVEV (reference sequence). The CDR3 bases are TGTGCCAGCAGTTTATCCCCAGGGGTGGGAGTAAAGTCCTACAATGAGCAGTTCTTC. Translating gives CASSLSPGVGVKSYNEQFF.